These T cell receptor beta chains were read from a single sample in a study of blood T cell repertoires in COVID-19. Assay: immunoSEQ multiplex PCR; the TCRdb copy retains only in-frame clones and omits some. The sample records 20,000 to 30,000 clones, 75% to 90% being singletons. The sequencing input was peripheral blood. The receptors were sampled from a human donor in a cohort sampled during active COVID-19. Each CDR3 is given with its conserved first and last residue. The D gene is left open where the match is weak. The size field is filled for only some rows; it gives once, few, many or a size class.

J gene	D gene	clone size	V gene	CDR3 length	CDR3 protein	CDR3 DNA
TRBJ1-1	-	few	TRBV14	13	CASSQSENTEAFF	TGTGCCAGCAGCCAATCAGAGAACACTGAAGCTTTCTTT
TRBJ1-1	TRBD1	-	TRBV18	14	CASSTTGAGTEAFF	TGTGCCAGCTCAACGACAGGGGCGGGCACTGAAGCTTTCTTT
TRBJ1-1	TRBD1	-	TRBV6-2/TRBV6-3	14	CASSRTGIHTEAFF	TGTGCCAGCAGCCGGACAGGGATACACACTGAAGCTTTCTTT
TRBJ2-5	-	few	TRBV7-2	12	CASSRYQETQYF	TGTGCCAGCAGCCGGTACCAAGAGACCCAGTACTTC
TRBJ2-5	-	-	TRBV18	14	CASSPSSGQETQYF	TGTGCCAGCTCACCATCCAGCGGTCAAGAGACCCAGTACTTC
TRBJ2-7	-	-	TRBV7-8	15	CASSPFGGLDYEQYF	TGTGCCAGCAGCCCTTTCGGGGGTCTAGACTACGAGCAGTACTTC
TRBJ1-2	TRBD1	-	TRBV5-6	14	CASSLGDRVIGYTF	TGTGCCAGCAGCTTGGGGGACAGGGTGATTGGCTACACCTTC
TRBJ1-1	-	-	TRBV10-3	14	CAISDLNGGTEAFF	TGTGCCATCAGTGATCTTAACGGGGGCACTGAAGCTTTCTTT
TRBJ1-3	-	-	TRBV27	14	CASSFSGSGNTIYF	TGTGCCAGCAGTTTCTCAGGCTCTGGAAACACCATATATTTT
TRBJ2-2	TRBD1	-	TRBV4-2	15	CASSLGTAYTGELFF	TGTGCCAGCAGCCTTGGGACAGCCTACACCGGGGAGCTGTTTTTT
TRBJ2-7	TRBD2	-	TRBV7-9	14	CASRLTSGSYEQYF	TGTGCCAGCAGATTGACTAGCGGGTCCTACGAGCAGTACTTC
TRBJ2-3	-	-	TRBV10-1	12	CACTGVPDTQYF	TGCGCTTGCACGGGTGTCCCAGATACGCAGTATTTT
TRBJ1-1	TRBD1	-	TRBV2	15	CASSRDSSANTEAFF	TGTGCCAGCAGTAGGGACAGTTCGGCGAACACTGAAGCTTTCTTT
TRBJ1-3	-	-	TRBV18	15	CASSPAQGSGNTIYF	TGTGCCAGCTCACCAGCCCAGGGATCTGGAAACACCATATATTTT
TRBJ2-7	-	-	TRBV4-1	17	CASSHQRLGQNPYEQYF	TGCGCCAGCAGCCATCAGCGACTTGGACAGAACCCCTACGAGCAGTACTTC
TRBJ1-2	TRBD1	-	TRBV7-2	13	CASSLARGERYTF	TGTGCCAGCAGCTTAGCCAGGGGGGAACGCTACACCTTC
TRBJ1-2	-	-	TRBV2	13	CATTYQGLTGYTF	TGTGCCACCACTTATCAGGGGCTGACCGGCTACACCTTC
TRBJ1-3	TRBD1	-	TRBV5-6	15	CASITPTGTGNTIYF	TGTGCCAGCATCACCCCGACAGGGACTGGAAACACCATATATTTT
TRBJ2-6	-	-	TRBV28	15	CASNKGGVGANVLTF	TGTGCCAGCAATAAAGGAGGGGTTGGGGCCAACGTCCTGACTTTC
TRBJ2-5	TRBD1	-	TRBV7-3	13	CASSETGGETQYF	TGTGCCAGCAGTGAAACAGGGGGAGAGACCCAGTACTTC
TRBJ2-2	TRBD1	-	TRBV11-2	16	CASSPGTGGNTGELFF	TGTGCCAGCAGCCCCGGGACAGGGGGGAACACCGGGGAGCTGTTTTTT
TRBJ1-1	-	-	TRBV5-1	13	CASSLGRNTEAFF	TGCGCCAGCAGCTTGGGCAGGAACACTGAAGCTTTCTTT
TRBJ1-1	-	once	TRBV11-2	13	CASSLGSTAKAFF	TGTGCCAGCAGCTTAGGTAGTACAGCTAAAGCTTTCTTT
TRBJ2-6	-	-	TRBV5-6	15	CASSRQGAGANVLTF	TGTGCCAGCAGCCGTCAGGGCGCTGGGGCCAACGTCCTGACTTTC
TRBJ1-6	-	-	TRBV28	15	CASSFGRSYNSPLHF	TGTGCCAGCAGTTTTGGCCGCTCCTATAATTCACCCCTCCACTTT
TRBJ2-7	TRBD2	-	TRBV6-5	15	CASSPTPLAAYEQYF	TGTGCCAGCAGTCCGACCCCCCTAGCGGCTTACGAGCAGTACTTC
TRBJ2-1	TRBD1	-	TRBV3-1/TRBV3-2	15	CASSQGTGTYNEQFF	TGTGCCAGCAGCCAAGGGACAGGAACCTACAATGAGCAGTTCTTC
TRBJ2-3	-	once	TRBV7-7	15	CASSFTTEHTDTQYF	TGTGCCAGCAGCTTTACGACAGAACACACAGATACGCAGTATTTT
TRBJ1-1	-	-	TRBV18	13	CASSPLGGAEAFF	TGTGCCAGCTCACCACTGGGGGGAGCTGAAGCTTTCTTT
TRBJ2-7	TRBD1	once	TRBV3-1/TRBV3-2	18	CASSQDGPGTGRCGEQYF	TGTGCCAGCAGCCAAGACGGCCCCGGGACAGGGCGTTGCGGCGAGCAGTACTTC
TRBJ2-7	-	few	TRBV18	12	CASSSRVLEQYF	TGTGCCAGCTCATCTCGTGTTCTCGAGCAGTACTTC
TRBJ2-7	-	-	TRBV28	16	CASSPLTAPKVGEQYF	TGTGCCAGCAGCCCTCTGACTGCGCCTAAGGTGGGCGAGCAGTACTTC
TRBJ2-1	TRBD1	-	TRBV5-6	16	CASTNLDRGDYNEQFF	TGTGCCAGCACCAACCTAGACAGGGGAGATTACAATGAGCAGTTCTTC
TRBJ2-7	TRBD1	-	TRBV5-1	14	CASSPTGQTDEQYF	TGCGCCAGCAGCCCCACGGGACAGACCGACGAGCAGTACTTC
TRBJ2-7	-	-	TRBV10-2	16	CASRYHQTPSYYEQYF	TGCGCCAGCAGATACCACCAAACTCCGTCTTACTACGAGCAGTACTTC
TRBJ1-2	-	-	TRBV7-9	13	CASSPDIPYGYTF	TGTGCCAGCAGCCCGGACATTCCTTATGGCTACACCTTC
TRBJ2-5	TRBD2	-	TRBV5-8	19	CASEGNPGLAGEYQETQYF	TGTGCCAGCGAGGGAAACCCGGGACTAGCGGGGGAGTACCAAGAGACCCAGTACTTC
TRBJ1-2	TRBD1	-	TRBV24-1	13	CATRQGADYGYTF	TGTGCCACCAGACAGGGGGCCGACTATGGCTACACCTTC
TRBJ1-6	-	-	TRBV4-2	15	CASSQVEQENSPLHF	TGTGCCAGCAGCCAAGTAGAACAGGAAAATTCACCCCTCCACTTT
TRBJ2-1	-	-	TRBV7-8	16	CASSLGRRGSYNEQFF	TGTGCCAGCAGCTTAGGTAGGCGGGGATCCTACAATGAGCAGTTCTTC
TRBJ2-1	-	-	TRBV10-2	13	CASSESEGDEQFF	TGCGCCAGCAGTGAGTCGGAGGGCGATGAGCAGTTCTTC
TRBJ1-1	-	-	TRBV7-2	13	CASSSDIDTEAFF	TGTGCCAGCAGCTCAGACATTGACACTGAAGCTTTCTTT
TRBJ2-2	TRBD2	-	TRBV9	16	CASSPTSGSSTGELFF	TGTGCCAGCAGCCCCACTAGCGGGAGTAGCACCGGGGAGCTGTTTTTT
TRBJ1-6	-	-	TRBV7-6	16	CASSLGDRFYNSPLHF	TGTGCCAGCAGCTTAGGAGACAGATTCTATAATTCACCCCTCCACTTT
TRBJ2-1	-	-	TRBV20-1	13	CSASRQMYNEQFF	TGCAGTGCTAGTAGACAGATGTACAATGAGCAGTTCTTC
TRBJ2-7	-	-	TRBV5-6	14	CASSLEGPTREQYF	TGTGCCAGCAGCTTGGAGGGGCCGACGAGGGAGCAGTACTTC
TRBJ2-5	-	-	TRBV2	12	CASGGVKETQYF	TGTGCCAGCGGCGGGGTAAAAGAGACCCAGTACTTC
TRBJ2-5	-	-	TRBV10-1	15	CASSESKPGQETQYF	TGCGCCAGCAGTGAGTCGAAGCCGGGGCAAGAGACCCAGTACTTC
TRBJ2-5	TRBD2	-	TRBV3-1/TRBV3-2	17	CASSQGLGGGAVGTQYF	TGTGCCAGCAGCCAAGGGTTAGGCGGGGGGGCGGTTGGGACCCAGTACTTC
TRBJ2-4	-	-	TRBV4-2	17	CASSQGRGALAKNIQYF	TGTGCCAGCAGCCAAGGTCGGGGGGCCCTGGCCAAAAACATTCAGTACTTC
TRBJ1-2	-	-	TRBV2	15	CASSEWRGPNYGYTF	TGTGCCAGCAGTGAATGGAGGGGTCCCAACTATGGCTACACCTTC
TRBJ2-7	TRBD2	-	TRBV3-1/TRBV3-2	16	CASSQEIAGSSYEQYF	TGTGCCAGCAGCCAAGAAATAGCGGGGAGCTCCTACGAGCAGTACTTC
TRBJ1-1	TRBD1	-	TRBV7-8	17	CASSPAWTGGAHTEAFF	TGTGCCAGCAGCCCCGCCTGGACAGGGGGCGCGCACACTGAAGCTTTCTTT
TRBJ2-3	-	-	TRBV20-1	15	CSASLGGYAPDTQYF	TGCAGTGCTAGTTTAGGAGGGTATGCTCCAGATACGCAGTATTTT
TRBJ2-5	-	once	TRBV5-1	14	CASSPRVNQETQYF	TGCGCCAGCAGCCCACGAGTCAACCAAGAGACCCAGTACTTC
TRBJ1-2	-	-	TRBV5-1	15	CASSLAPGGDYGYTF	TGCGCCAGCAGCTTGGCTCCAGGAGGGGACTATGGCTACACCTTC
TRBJ1-1	-	-	TRBV5-4	13	CASSLDSLTEAFF	TGTGCCAGCAGTCTCGACAGCCTCACTGAAGCTTTCTTT